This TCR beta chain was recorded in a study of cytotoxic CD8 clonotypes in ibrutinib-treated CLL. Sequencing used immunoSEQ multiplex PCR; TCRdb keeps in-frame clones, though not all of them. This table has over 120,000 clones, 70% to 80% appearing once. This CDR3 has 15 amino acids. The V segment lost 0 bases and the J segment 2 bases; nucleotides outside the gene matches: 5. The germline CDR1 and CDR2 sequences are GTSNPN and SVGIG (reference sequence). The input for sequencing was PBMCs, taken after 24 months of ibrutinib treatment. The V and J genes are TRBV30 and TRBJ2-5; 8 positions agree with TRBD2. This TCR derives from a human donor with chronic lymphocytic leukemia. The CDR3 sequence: CAWSVPAGAQETQYF. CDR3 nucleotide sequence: TGTGCCTGGAGTGTCCCAGCGGGGGCTCAAGAGACCCAGTACTTC.